This TCR beta chain was identified in a study of T cell clonality in common variable immunodeficiency. The protocol was immunoSEQ multiplex PCR, while the TCRdb copy is restricted to in-frame clones and leaves out a portion. The table lists about 35,000 clones, with no singletons. Patients had low serum IgG, IgA and/or IgM and specific antibody deficiency. Both groups were predominantly of Caucasian heritage. Replacement immunoglobulin had been given to every CVID subject for at least one year. Trimming left V 1 base short and J 6 bases short, with 9 bases between. The CDR3 runs to 12 residues. Germline CDR1 GTSNPN, CDR2 SVGIG (reference sequence). Study-level points and caveats: Fewer deletions and N-nucleotide insertions were reportedly seen in common variable immunodeficiency TCR beta sequences.

This clone appeared a few times. Its target is not known. The read is 3 residues too short to cover the CDR3 end, so that end is filled in from the germline J gene. This TCR was sampled from a human donor with common variable immunodeficiency. Sequencing was performed on peripheral blood mononuclear cells. The gene calls are TRBV30 and TRBJ1-1; a weak D match, TRBD1 (5 bases). This chain's CDR3 is CAWSEGAAEAFF. The part of the CDR3 DNA that was read is TGTGCCTGGAGTGAAGGGGCGGCTGAA.